These 5 T cell receptor beta chains originate from one sample sequenced in a study of T cells after somatic rescue of genetic block. Produced via immunoSEQ multiplex PCR; TCRdb's table is partial and in-frame only. The top ten clones hold about 3% of a sample with more than 65,000 clones, about nine tenths of them seen once. Sequences were obtained from peripheral blood mononuclear cells (PBMCs). These receptors came from a man aged 25-45 years.

V gene TRBV15 combines with J gene TRBJ2-7; D perhaps matches TRBD2 (6 bases). The CDR3 extends over 15 amino acids. The V gene lost 1 base and the J gene lost 0 bases, with 10 bases spanning the gap. Germline V CDR1 and CDR2: LNHNV, YYDKDF (reference sequence). CDR3 coding DNA: TGTGCCACCAGCAGAGGGGGGGTTAGCTCCTACGAGCAGTACTTC. This sequence encodes CATSRGGVSSYEQYF.

This rearrangement joins TRBV7-8 to TRBJ2-5, with 7 nucleotides matching TRBD1. Germline-derived CDR1 and CDR2 are SGHVS and FQNEAQ. CDR3 length: 14 residues. Trimming at V came to 5 bases and at J to 5 bases, leaving 8 bases not matched to a gene. CDR3 nucleotides: TGTGCCAGCAGCGAGACAGGGATTGGGGAGACCCAGTACTTC. Translation: CASSETGIGETQYF.

The chain joins TRBV19 to TRBJ1-5, with D unresolved. The CDR3 totals 15 residues. V lost 5 bases and J 2 bases, leaving 13 bases between the germline ends. The germline CDR1 and CDR2 sequences are LNHDA and SQIVND (reference sequence). The CDR3 DNA reads as TGTGCCAGTAGTGTGGGGATGAGGGGCAATCAGCCCCAGCATTTT. Residues: CASSVGMRGNQPQHF.

The chain couples TRBV2 to TRBJ2-7; 15 bases align to TRBD2. CDR1 is SNHLY, CDR2 FYNNEI, per germline. Trimming at V came to 6 bases and at J to 2 bases, leaving 14 bases not matched to a gene. The CDR3 has 19 residues. The CDR3 DNA follows: TGTGCCAGCAGCCGAACCAGGGGACTAGCGGGAGGTAGCACCTACGAGCAGTACTTC. As protein: CASSRTRGLAGGSTYEQYF.

J is TRBJ2-1 and V is TRBV11-3, with D perhaps TRBD1 (6 bases). Germline CDR1 reads SGHNT; CDR2 reads YENEEA. This CDR3 spans 15 amino acids. The ends were cut back, 4 bases at V and 5 bases at J, with 15 bases in the middle. The CDR3 sequence: CASSSGRGTDNEQFF. The CDR3 DNA reads as TGTGCCAGCAGCTCTGGCAGGGGCACAGACAATGAGCAGTTCTTC. The entire variable domain, with the rest obtained from reference TRBV11-3 and TRBJ2-1, is as follows: EAGVVQSPRYKIIEKKQPVAFWCNPISGHNTLYWYLQNLGQGPELLIRYENEEAVDDSQLPKDRFSAERLKGVDSTLKIQPAELGDSAVYLCASSSGRGTDNEQFFGPGTRLTVL.